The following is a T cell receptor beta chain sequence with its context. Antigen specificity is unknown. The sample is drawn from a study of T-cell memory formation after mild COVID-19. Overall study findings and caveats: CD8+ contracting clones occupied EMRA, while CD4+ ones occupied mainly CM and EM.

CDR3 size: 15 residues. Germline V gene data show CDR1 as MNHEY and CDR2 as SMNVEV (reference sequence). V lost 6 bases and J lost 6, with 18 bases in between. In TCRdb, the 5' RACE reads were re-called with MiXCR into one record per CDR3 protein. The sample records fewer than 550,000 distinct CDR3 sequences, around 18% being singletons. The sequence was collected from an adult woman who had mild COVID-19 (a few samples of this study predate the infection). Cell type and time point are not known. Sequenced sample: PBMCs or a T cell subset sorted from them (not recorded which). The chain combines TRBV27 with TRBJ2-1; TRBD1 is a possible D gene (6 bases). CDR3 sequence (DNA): TGTGCCAGCAGGCCAGGGGCCCCAAGTCCCAATGAGCAGTTCTTC. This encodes CASRPGAPSPNEQFF.